The rows below give T cell receptor beta chains drawn from one sample of a study of blood T cell repertoires in COVID-19. Method: immunoSEQ multiplex PCR; TCRdb's copy keeps in-frame clones and lacks some. The data contain 310,000 or so clones, around 90% of them singletons. Sequencing input: PBMCs or T cells enriched from blood (not recorded which). Receptors were obtained from a young woman with acute COVID-19. CDR3s include the opening cysteine and the closing phenylalanine or tryptophan. Each record gives: V gene, clone size, J gene, D gene, CDR3 protein, CDR3 DNA. A D gene is named only where the DNA matches it firmly. Clone size appears in some rows only: once, few, many, or a class for an expanded clone.

TRBV28	-	TRBJ1-5	-	CASRGRATQPQHF	TGTGCCAGCCGAGGCAGGGCGACTCAGCCCCAGCATTTT
TRBV11-1	-	TRBJ1-1	TRBD1	CASSWNTGGWTEAFF	TGTGCCAGCAGCTGGAACACAGGGGGCTGGACTGAAGCTTTCTTT
TRBV6-1	-	TRBJ2-7	TRBD1	CASSDDRGSYEQYF	TGTGCCAGCAGTGACGACAGGGGCTCCTACGAGCAGTACTTC
TRBV23-1	-	TRBJ2-2	TRBD1	CASSRQGYTGELFF	TGCGCCAGCAGTCGACAGGGATACACCGGGGAGCTGTTTTTT
TRBV11-2	-	TRBJ2-7	-	CASSLGVNYEQYF	TGTGCCAGCAGCTTAGGAGTCAACTACGAGCAGTACTTC
TRBV11-2	-	TRBJ1-6	-	CASSLSSYNSPLHF	TGTGCCAGCAGCCTCAGCTCCTATAATTCACCCCTCCACTTT
TRBV16	-	TRBJ1-1	-	CASEGTVNTEAFF	TGTGCCAGCGAAGGTACAGTGAACACTGAAGCTTTCTTT
TRBV28	-	TRBJ2-1	TRBD2	CASSTMTGGSNEQFF	TGTGCCAGCAGTACCATGACGGGAGGCAGTAATGAGCAGTTCTTC
TRBV28	-	TRBJ2-7	TRBD2	CASSSEWDYQAYEQYF	TGTGCCAGCAGTTCAGAGTGGGACTATCAGGCCTACGAGCAGTACTTC
TRBV19	once	TRBJ2-1	TRBD2	CASSIGASGRMLNNEQFF	TGTGCCAGTAGTATCGGAGCTAGCGGGAGGATGCTAAACAATGAGCAGTTCTTC
TRBV7-9	-	TRBJ2-7	TRBD1	CASSLGTGVYEQYF	TGTGCCAGCAGCTTAGGGACAGGGGTCTACGAGCAGTACTTC
TRBV4-1	-	TRBJ2-2	TRBD1	CASSRIDRGLVNGELFF	TGCGCCAGCAGCCGGATAGACAGGGGGCTAGTTAACGGGGAGCTGTTTTTT
TRBV28	-	TRBJ1-2	TRBD1	CASSRRTGQRDSNYGYTF	TGTGCCAGCAGCCGCAGAACGGGACAGAGGGATTCTAACTATGGCTACACCTTC
TRBV28	once	TRBJ2-3	TRBD2	CASSTTSIAGGRTDTQYF	TGTGCCAGCAGTACAACATCAATAGCGGGAGGCCGCACAGATACGCAGTATTTT
TRBV18	-	TRBJ2-7	TRBD2	CASSPPSSGGPREQYF	TGTGCCAGCTCACCACCGAGTAGCGGGGGGCCTCGGGAGCAGTACTTC
TRBV6-5	-	TRBJ2-2	TRBD1	CASRKQGVTGELFF	TGTGCCAGCAGAAAACAGGGGGTCACCGGGGAGCTGTTTTTT
TRBV24-1	once	TRBJ1-6	-	CATMRGQDNSPLHF	TGTGCCACCATGCGAGGACAAGACAATTCACCCCTCCACTTT
TRBV5-1	-	TRBJ2-1	-	CASSFQQGATYNEQFF	TGCGCCAGCAGCTTTCAACAGGGTGCGACCTACAATGAGCAGTTCTTC
TRBV5-6	-	TRBJ2-6	-	CASSSPVTVRSGANVLTF	TGTGCCAGCAGCTCGCCTGTGACAGTTCGGTCTGGGGCCAACGTCCTGACTTTC
TRBV11-2	once	TRBJ2-5	TRBD2	CASSLGRGGRLETQYF	TGTGCCAGCAGCCTTGGGAGAGGCGGGAGATTGGAGACCCAGTACTTC
TRBV12-3/TRBV12-4	-	TRBJ2-1	-	CASSQAGYNEQFF	TGTGCCAGCAGCCAAGCGGGCTACAATGAGCAGTTCTTC
TRBV9	-	TRBJ2-5	TRBD2	CASSVESGRAGETQYF	TGTGCCAGCAGCGTAGAAAGCGGGAGGGCCGGCGAGACCCAGTACTTC
TRBV3-1/TRBV3-2	-	TRBJ2-5	TRBD2	CASRENRLAETQYF	TGTGCCAGCAGGGAAAACAGACTAGCCGAGACCCAGTACTTC
TRBV11-2	few	TRBJ2-1	TRBD2	CASSFTTSPYNEQFF	TGTGCCAGCAGCTTTACGACTAGCCCTTACAATGAGCAGTTCTTC
TRBV5-1	-	TRBJ2-3	-	CASSPEVQTSTDTQYF	TGCGCCAGCAGCCCCGAGGTGCAGACTAGCACAGATACGCAGTATTTT
TRBV4-1	-	TRBJ2-7	-	CASSQGTGYEQYF	TGCGCCAGCAGCCAGGGTACAGGGTACGAGCAGTACTTC
TRBV29-1	-	TRBJ1-1	-	CSVAHQEAFF	TGCAGCGTTGCCCATCAAGAAGCTTTCTTT
TRBV28	-	TRBJ1-1	-	CASTLGGFSEAFF	TGTGCCAGCACCTTGGGGGGATTCTCTGAAGCTTTCTTT
TRBV27	-	TRBJ2-1	-	CAALTNNEQFF	TGTGCCGCGCTAACTAACAATGAGCAGTTCTTC
TRBV7-2	few	TRBJ2-3	TRBD2	CASSLGAGTKGTDTQYF	TGTGCCAGCAGCTTAGGAGCCGGGACTAAGGGCACAGATACGCAGTATTTT
TRBV19	once	TRBJ1-2	-	CASSRRDSHYGYTF	TGTGCCAGTAGTCGGAGGGATTCCCACTATGGCTACACCTTC
TRBV11-1	-	TRBJ2-3	-	CASRRDPGTQYF	TGTGCCAGCAGAAGAGACCCAGGGACGCAGTATTTT
TRBV5-4	-	TRBJ2-1	TRBD2	CASSLASFLAEDNEQFF	TGTGCCAGCAGCTTGGCGAGCTTCCTAGCGGAGGACAATGAGCAGTTCTTC
TRBV7-8	-	TRBJ1-6	-	CASSFQGNSPLHF	TGTGCCAGCAGCTTCCAGGGGAATTCACCCCTCCACTTT
TRBV6-5	-	TRBJ2-7	-	CASRSTGLSGEQYF	TGTGCCAGCAGAAGTACGGGACTCAGTGGCGAGCAGTACTTC
TRBV19	-	TRBJ2-7	TRBD2	CASSIGSGRINEQYF	TGTGCCAGTAGTATAGGGAGCGGGAGGATCAACGAGCAGTACTTC
TRBV30	-	TRBJ1-1	-	CAWSLAGGGYRNTEAFF	TGTGCCTGGAGTCTTGCGGGCGGGGGATATAGGAACACTGAAGCTTTCTTT
TRBV28	-	TRBJ1-5	TRBD1	CASRDGTGGNQPQHF	TGTGCCAGCAGGGATGGGACAGGGGGCAATCAGCCCCAGCATTTT
TRBV7-2	-	TRBJ1-4	TRBD1	CASRPDRGGGKLFF	TGTGCCAGCAGACCCGACAGGGGCGGAGGAAAACTGTTTTTT
TRBV6-5	-	TRBJ1-2	-	CASSTDSYGYTF	TGTGCCAGCAGTACGGACAGCTATGGCTACACCTTC
TRBV29-1	-	TRBJ2-3	-	CSVGSGGVGTDTQYF	TGCAGCGTTGGAAGTGGAGGTGTGGGCACAGATACGCAGTATTTT
TRBV4-1	-	TRBJ2-7	TRBD2	CASSQSQTSGRSIPFYEQYF	TGCGCCAGCAGCCAATCCCAGACTAGCGGGAGGTCCATCCCGTTTTACGAGCAGTACTTC